This is a list of T cell receptor beta chains from one sample in a study of blood T cells in healthy people across ages. Using its own MiXCR run on the 5' RACE reads, TCRdb lists one record per CDR3 protein. The repertoire holds around 970,000 distinct CDR3 sequences, 51% seen once, with over 20% in the top ten. The sample was blood. The receptors were sampled from a woman aged 60-70 years in good health. CDR3s include the opening cysteine and the closing phenylalanine or tryptophan.

TRBJ1-1 TRBV12-3/TRBV12-4 CASNHRRMNTEAFF
TRBJ1-5 TRBV12-3/TRBV12-4 CASSFRSSNQPQHF
TRBJ2-1 TRBV20-1 CSARAGTGGNNEQFF
TRBJ2-7 TRBV6-2/TRBV6-3 CASNDRDYEQYF
TRBJ2-1 TRBV9 CAGSVESGRSGKVGNEQFF
TRBJ2-5 TRBV28 CASSLTRGGAETQYF
TRBJ2-7 TRBV4-1 CASSQITGVSYEQYF
TRBJ2-5 TRBV29-1 CSVGLPLQETQYF
TRBJ2-1 TRBV28 CASSLRPRSGGREQFF
TRBJ2-7 TRBV9 CASSPWTSGTNSYEQYF
TRBJ1-4 TRBV29-1 CSVGVGNNEKLFF
TRBJ2-5 TRBV10-2 CASSEPASPQETQYF
. TRBV12-3/TRBV12-4 CVSSSPGLADQETQYF
. TRBV27 CASSRRLAGGLKETQYF
TRBJ1-4 TRBV4-1 CASSPRGLGEKLFF
TRBJ2-1 TRBV20-1 CSAVRGELNEQFF
TRBJ1-5 TRBV12-3/TRBV12-4 CASSRTGYSNQPQHF
TRBJ2-4 TRBV6-1 CARQGFPRSGGVAKNIQYF
TRBJ1-4 TRBV6-5 CASSYSGTGGGKLFF
TRBJ2-5 TRBV29-1 CSTLAYRGQETQYF
TRBJ2-4 TRBV3-1 CASSPGTRTPQYF
TRBJ2-1 TRBV2 CASGAGGSYNEQFF
TRBJ1-1 TRBV27 CASSFNRVTEAFF
TRBJ2-3 TRBV6-6 CATLYADTQYF
TRBJ2-7 TRBV20-1 CSARVGGRAGEQYF
TRBJ2-2 TRBV12-3/TRBV12-4 CASSLGRPNTGELFF
TRBJ2-6 TRBV11-2 CASSLRLAGAGTNVLTF
TRBJ2-3 TRBV3-1 CASSQVGTGTETQYF
TRBJ2-1 TRBV25-1 CASSVVGQGSNEQFF
TRBJ2-3 TRBV3-1 CTSSQGGGVTDTQYF
TRBJ2-3 TRBV9 CASSTLAGDTQYF
TRBJ1-2 TRBV28 CASSAVPGHEGYTF
TRBJ2-7 TRBV5-1 CASSLHTGYTSYEQYF
. TRBV12-3/TRBV12-4 CASRGDRVEQYF
TRBJ2-3 TRBV20-1 CSARDMRQGSTDTQYF
TRBJ1-4 TRBV6-2/TRBV6-3 CASSDTGSPNEKLFF
TRBJ2-5 TRBV29-1 CSALEETQYF
TRBJ2-6 TRBV30 CACTRMGPGANVLTF
TRBJ2-7 TRBV27 CASTPGPSYYEQYF
TRBJ1-2 TRBV10-3 CAISGQGARGYTF
TRBJ1-4 TRBV7-6 CASSATRTGGKLFF
TRBJ2-1 TRBV20-1 CSATAEEQFF
TRBJ2-7 TRBV7-7 CAGSLAGGRSEQYF
TRBJ2-5 TRBV2 CAGSVDRGARETQYF
TRBJ2-5 TRBV7-9 CASSLMATEETQYF
TRBJ2-7 TRBV7-2 CASSPLKLGNEQYF
TRBJ2-1 TRBV29-1 CSHMAGSYNEQFF
TRBJ2-3 TRBV29-1 CSVEDWATDTQYF
TRBJ2-6 TRBV28 CASSSPYRGSSGANVLTF
TRBJ2-3 TRBV20-1 CSAPRSIRLSTDTQYF
TRBJ2-1 TRBV2 CASSEALAIEQFF
TRBJ1-1 TRBV7-9 CASSLFLARGEAFF
TRBJ1-6 TRBV2 CASRTGTGVNSPLHF
TRBJ2-2 TRBV3-1 CASSQGLHTGELFF
TRBJ2-3 TRBV27 CASSLLAARTDTQYF
TRBJ2-7 TRBV6-6 CASSYSRQGASYEQYF
TRBJ2-1 TRBV29-1 CSVDKGAREQFF